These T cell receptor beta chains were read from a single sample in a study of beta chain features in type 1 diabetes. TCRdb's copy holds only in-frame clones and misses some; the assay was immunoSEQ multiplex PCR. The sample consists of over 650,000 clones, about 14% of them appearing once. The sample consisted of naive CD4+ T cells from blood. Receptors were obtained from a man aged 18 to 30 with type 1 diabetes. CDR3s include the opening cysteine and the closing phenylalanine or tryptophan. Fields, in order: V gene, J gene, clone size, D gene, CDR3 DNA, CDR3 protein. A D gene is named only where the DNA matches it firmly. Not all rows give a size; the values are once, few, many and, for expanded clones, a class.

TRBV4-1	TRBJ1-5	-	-	TGCGCCAGCAGCCAAGATCGTCAGCCCCAGCATTTT	CASSQDRQPQHF
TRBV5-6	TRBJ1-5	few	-	TGTGCCAGCAGCGCACCCCATCAGCCCCAGCATTTT	CASSAPHQPQHF
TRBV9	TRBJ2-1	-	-	TGTGCCAGCAGCGTAGGCAGCGGAGCGTACAATGAGCAGTTCTTC	CASSVGSGAYNEQFF
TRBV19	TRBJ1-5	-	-	TGTGCCAGTAGCCCGCGGCAGGCGAAGCTCAATCAGCCCCAGCATTTT	CASSPRQAKLNQPQHF
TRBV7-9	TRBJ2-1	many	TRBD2	TGTGCCAGCAGCCACGCGACTAGCGGGGGGTACAATGAGCAGTTCTTC	CASSHATSGGYNEQFF
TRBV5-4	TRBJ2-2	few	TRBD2	TGTGCCAGCAGCCCGGGGGGGGACAACACCGGGGAGCTGTTTTTT	CASSPGGDNTGELFF
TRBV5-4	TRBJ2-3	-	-	TGTGCCAGCAGCTTGGAGGGTGATACGCAGTATTTT	CASSLEGDTQYF
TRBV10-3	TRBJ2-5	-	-	TGTGCCATCAGTGCGTTCGCTAATCGGGAGACCCAGTACTTC	CAISAFANRETQYF
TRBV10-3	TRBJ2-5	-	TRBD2	TGTGCCATCAGTGACGGGAAAGGATTAGCGGGAGGGCTGTACTTC	CAISDGKGLAGGLYF
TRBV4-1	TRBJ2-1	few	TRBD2	TGCGCCAGCAGCCTCAATCGGCTAGCGGGAGGGGGCAATGAGCAGTTCTTC	CASSLNRLAGGGNEQFF
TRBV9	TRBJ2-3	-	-	TGTGCCAGCAGCGTAGGTGAGACTAGTGCAGATACGCAGTATTTT	CASSVGETSADTQYF
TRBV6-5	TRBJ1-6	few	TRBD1	TGTGCCACCACAGGGGGACAGCTACCCCTCCACTTT	CATTGGQLPLHF
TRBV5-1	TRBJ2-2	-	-	TGCGCCAGCAAAACCCTTACGGACACCGGGGAGCTGTTTTTT	CASKTLTDTGELFF
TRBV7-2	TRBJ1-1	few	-	TGTGCCAGCAGCGACCGGAGGGACTCGGTAGCTGAAGCTTTCTTT	CASSDRRDSVAEAFF
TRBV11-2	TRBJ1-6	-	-	TGTGCCAGCAGCTTAGATCGGAGTTTAGGAGGGGTTCATTCACCCCTCCACTTT	CASSLDRSLGGVHSPLHF
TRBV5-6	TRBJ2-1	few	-	TGTGCCAGCAGCCTAGGTGGGGAGCAGTTCTTC	CASSLGGEQFF
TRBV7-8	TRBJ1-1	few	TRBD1	TGTGCCAGCTCACTGGTGGACAGGCCCCATGAAGCTTTCTTT	CASSLVDRPHEAFF
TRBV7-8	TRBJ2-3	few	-	TGTGCCAGCAGCCTGGGGCCCGGACGGCCAGATACGCAGTATTTT	CASSLGPGRPDTQYF
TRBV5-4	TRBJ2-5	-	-	TGTGCCAGCACTTTTACTACAGGCCCCGGGGAGACCCAGTACTTC	CASTFTTGPGETQYF
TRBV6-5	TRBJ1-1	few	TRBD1	TGTGCCAGCAGTTATCGCATCAGGGGGCGGGCCACTGAAGCTTTCTTT	CASSYRIRGRATEAFF